This TCR beta chain was sequenced for a study of blood T cell repertoires in COVID-19. Sequencing was performed with immunoSEQ multiplex PCR; in TCRdb, only in-frame clones are kept and a portion is missing. The repertoire includes under 500,000 clones, approximately 90% of them detected once, and 0.95% to 1.3% sits in the top ten. Looked up from germline, CDR1 is ENHRY and CDR2 is SYGVKD. The CDR3 consists of 11 residues. J gave up 8 bases and V 6 bases, and 3 bases lay outside the gene matches. Cohort allocation depended upon clinical history that participants reported. Recovered Cohort 3 donors showed two negative PCRs, clearance, or symptom resolution.

V is TRBV10-3 and J is TRBJ1-2, with 7 bases lining up with TRBD1. The receptor was isolated from a man aged 30-40 years who had recovered from COVID-19. Sequenced sample: PBMCs or T cells enriched from blood (not recorded which). The CDR3 DNA reads TGTGCCATCAGCACAGGGGAAGGCTACACCTTC. It translates to CAISTGEGYTF.